This is a list of T cell receptor beta chains from one sample in a study of CD8 T cells in ankylosing spondylitis. MiXCR was run by TCRdb on the 5' RACE reads, yielding one entry per CDR3 protein. There are 150,000 or so distinct CDR3 sequences in the sample; more than 9% occur only once, and 25% to 30% lies in the top ten. Sequenced input: blood, either unsorted or a sorted T cell fraction (not recorded which). The receptors stem from a male donor with ankylosing spondylitis or in good health (not recorded which). CDR3s include the opening cysteine and the closing phenylalanine or tryptophan. Each record gives: clone size, J gene, D gene, V gene, CDR3 protein, CDR3 DNA. The D gene is left open where the match is weak. The listing skips clone size in some rows; elsewhere it reads once, few, many or a size class.

few	TRBJ1-2	TRBD1	TRBV4-3	CASSQVLQGAFLRGYTF	TGCGCCAGCAGCCAAGTTCTTCAGGGGGCCTTTTTAAGAGGCTACACCTTC
many	TRBJ2-3	.	TRBV5-1	CASSLVGGADTQYF	TGCGCCAGCAGCTTGGTGGGGGGAGCAGATACGCAGTATTTT
many	TRBJ2-4	.	TRBV7-2	CASSLAGGPAKNIQYF	TGTGCCAGCAGCTTAGCGGGGGGACCAGCCAAAAACATTCAGTACTTC
many	TRBJ1-5	.	TRBV20-1	CSAPQGSNQPQHF	TGCAGTGCGCCACAGGGATCCAATCAGCCCCAGCATTTT
.	TRBJ2-5	TRBD2	TRBV5-1	CASSLGLAGIQETQYF	TGCGCCAGCAGCTTGGGTCTAGCGGGTATCCAAGAGACCCAGTACTTC
.	TRBJ2-5	.	TRBV20-1	CSESRPSQEIQYF	TGCAGTGAATCCCGGCCCTCACAAGAGATCCAGTACTTC
many	TRBJ2-1	TRBD1	TRBV6-5	CASSYGAGGLDEQFF	TGTGCCAGCAGTTACGGGGCAGGGGGCTTGGATGAGCAGTTCTTC
few	TRBJ2-5	.	TRBV19	CASSSGARTQETQYF	TGTGCCAGTAGTTCGGGGGCCCGCACCCAAGAGACCCAGTACTTC
many	TRBJ1-2	TRBD1	TRBV20-1	CSAPTGLDGYTF	TGCAGTGCTCCGACAGGGCTCGATGGCTACACCTTC
.	TRBJ2-3	.	TRBV20-1	CSARDILFTDTQYF	TGCAGTGCTAGAGATATACTATTCACAGATACGCAGTATTTT
many	TRBJ2-1	.	TRBV5-1	CASSESFRLFF	TGCGCCAGCAGCGAAAGTTTTAGGCTGTTCTTC
few	TRBJ2-7	.	TRBV6-5	CASSSSNYEQYF	TGTGCCAGCAGTTCCTCGAACTACGAGCAGTACTTC
many	TRBJ1-1	.	TRBV5-1	CASSSAGTEAFF	TGCGCCAGCAGCTCTGCGGGGACTGAAGCTTTCTTT